This T cell receptor (beta chain) was sequenced during a study of lymphopenia after photon versus proton radiotherapy. Data came from immunoSEQ multiplex PCR; TCRdb stores just in-frame clones and leaves some out. The sample lists tens of thousands of clones, approximately 86% occurring once. Germline V gives CDR1 SGHTA, CDR2 FQGNSA. V dropped 0 bases and J dropped 8 bases, with 5 bases sitting between them. The CDR3 has 12 amino acids. A note on this clone: Its antigen remains unidentified.

Study findings and constraints: After lymphocyte nadir, photon-treated repertoires showed oligoclonal expansion, especially CD8+ Temra. Better survival with proton therapy was suggested as possible, not demonstrated. Larger post-nadir TCR diversity loss correlated inversely with survival in deceased patients. Under photons, naive T cells and diversity fell while effector/memory populations rose.

This specimen consisted of peripheral blood, obtained from a patient treated with photon-based radiotherapy. The source is a middle-aged man with gastric cancer. The chain is built from TRBV7-2 and TRBJ2-1; D is undetermined. The chain's CDR3 is CASSLADDEQFF. CDR3 sequence (DNA): TGTGCCAGCAGCTTAGCCGATGATGAGCAGTTCTTC.